The 7 T cell receptor beta chains given below trace back to one sample, sequenced in a study of CD4+ T cells in melanoma. Some clones are missing from TCRdb's copy, which holds only in-frame ones; the method was immunoSEQ multiplex PCR. The sample has roughly 52,000 clones; over 60% are singletons. Source material: tumor tissue. These receptors were taken from a human donor with melanoma.

V gene TRBV7-3 combines with J gene TRBJ2-7; D possibly corresponds to TRBD1 (6 bases). This CDR3 is 15 amino acids long. Per germline, CDR1 SGHTA and CDR2 FQGTGA. Between the trimmed V and J ends, which lost 1 base and 5 bases, there was a span of 15 bases. The CDR3 sequence: CASSLSAGDNDEQYF. The CDR3 DNA sequence: TGTGCCAGCAGCTTAAGCGCAGGGGATAATGACGAGCAGTACTTC.

The chain recombines TRBV7-2 with TRBJ1-2; D possibly corresponds to TRBD1 (6 bases). The CDR3 contains 12 residues. Germline CDR1 reads SGHTA; CDR2 reads FQGNSA. Trimming took off 4 bases at V and 12 bases at J, with 15 bases between the two ends. The CDR3 coding sequence is TGTGCCAGCAGCTCCGGACAGAGGCGCCACACCTTC. Protein: CASSSGQRRHTF. Full variable domain (rest looked up from reference TRBV7-2 and TRBJ1-2): GAGVSQSPSNKVTEKGKDVELRCDPISGHTALYWYRQSLGQGLEFLIYFQGNSAPDKSGLPSDRFSAERTGGSVSTLTIQRTQQEDSAVYLCASSSGQRRHTFGSGTRLTVV.

This rearrangement joins TRBV28 to TRBJ1-2; TRBD1 aligns across 9 bases. Germline CDR1 reads MDHEN; CDR2 reads SYDVKM. CDR3 size: 15 residues. The junction had 11 bases not matched to a gene; V was cut back by 4 bases and J by 8 bases. The CDR3 region is CASSSAGQGKLGYTF. The DNA of the CDR3 is TGTGCCAGCAGTTCCGCGGGACAGGGTAAACTCGGCTACACCTTC.

The sample holds a few counts of this clone. V usage is TRBV27 and J usage is TRBJ1-5, with D perhaps matching TRBD1 (6 bases). Germline CDR1 and CDR2: MNHEY and SMNVEV (reference sequence). The V end was cut by 4 bases, the J end by 7 bases, with 17 bases between. This CDR3 has 15 residues. The CDR3 region has the DNA TGTGCCAGCAGTTCCCAATTACAGGGTGGACAGCCCCAGCATTTT. It translates to CASSSQLQGGQPQHF.

The chain joins TRBV7-9 to TRBJ1-6; the D is unclear. This CDR3 is built from 15 residues. Trimming removed 5 bases from V and 6 bases from J, with 14 bases in between. CDR1 SEHNR and CDR2 FQNEAQ come from the germline V gene (reference sequence). CDR3 sequence reads: CASSLDGIRNSPLHF. In nucleotides, the CDR3 is TGTGCCAGCAGCCTGGACGGTATTCGTAATTCACCCCTCCACTTT.

Judged by abundance, this clone is medium-sized. The V and J genes are TRBV15 and TRBJ2-7, with 9 bases matching TRBD1. This CDR3 contains 15 residues. Trimming took 5 bases from V and 4 from J; bases not matched to a gene: 9. In germline, CDR1 is LNHNV, CDR2 YYDKDF (reference sequence). DNA for the CDR3: TGTGCCACCAGCCGGGCCGGGACAGGGCGATACGAGCAGTACTTC. Encoded protein: CATSRAGTGRYEQYF. The entire variable domain, with the rest obtained from reference TRBV15 and TRBJ2-7, is as follows: DAMVIQNPRYQVTQFGKPVTLSCSQTLNHNVMYWYQQKSSQAPKLLFHYYDKDFNNEADTPDNFQSRRPNTSFCFLDIRSPGLGDTAMYLCATSRAGTGRYEQYFGPGTRLTVT.

J is TRBJ2-7 and V is TRBV7-2; D uncertain. The CDR3 covers 15 residues. CDR1 is SGHTA and CDR2 is FQGNSA in the germline V gene. V was clipped by 5 bases and J by 2 bases, with 16 bases between them. This CDR3 reads CASSQGPSPAYEQYF. CDR3 DNA: TGTGCCAGCAGCCAAGGCCCCAGTCCAGCCTACGAGCAGTACTTC.